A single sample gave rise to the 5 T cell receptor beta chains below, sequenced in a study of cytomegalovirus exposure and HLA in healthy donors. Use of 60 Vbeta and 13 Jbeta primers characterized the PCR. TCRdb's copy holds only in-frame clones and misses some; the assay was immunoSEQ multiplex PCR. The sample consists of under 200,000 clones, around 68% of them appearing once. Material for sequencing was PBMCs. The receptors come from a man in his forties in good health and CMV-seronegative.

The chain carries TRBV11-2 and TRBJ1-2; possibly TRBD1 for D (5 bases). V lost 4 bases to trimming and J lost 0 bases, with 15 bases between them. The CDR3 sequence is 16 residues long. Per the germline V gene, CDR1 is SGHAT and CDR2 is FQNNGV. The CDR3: CASSWMGGLPNYGYTF. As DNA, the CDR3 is TGTGCCAGCAGCTGGATGGGGGGGTTGCCTAACTATGGCTACACCTTC.

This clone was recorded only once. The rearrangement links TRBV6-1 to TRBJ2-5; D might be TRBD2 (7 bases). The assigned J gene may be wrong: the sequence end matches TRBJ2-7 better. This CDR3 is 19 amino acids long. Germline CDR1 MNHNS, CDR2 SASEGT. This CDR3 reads CASSEGRGGGPRLTYEQYF. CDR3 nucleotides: TGTGCCAGCAGTGAGGGCAGAGGGGGGGGACCGCGCCTAACCTACGAGCAGTACTTC.

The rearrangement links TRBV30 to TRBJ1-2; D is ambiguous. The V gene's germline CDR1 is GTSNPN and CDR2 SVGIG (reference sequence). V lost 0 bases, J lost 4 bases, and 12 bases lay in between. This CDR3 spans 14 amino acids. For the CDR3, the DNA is TGTGCCTGGAGTGTAACGTCAAGTAGCTATGGCTACACCTTC. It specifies CAWSVTSSSYGYTF.

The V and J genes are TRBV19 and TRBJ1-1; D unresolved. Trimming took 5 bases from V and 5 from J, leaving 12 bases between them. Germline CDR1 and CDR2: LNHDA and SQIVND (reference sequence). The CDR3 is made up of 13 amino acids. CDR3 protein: CASSLRGITEAFF. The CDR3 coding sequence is TGTGCCAGTAGTCTTCGGGGTATAACTGAAGCTTTCTTT.

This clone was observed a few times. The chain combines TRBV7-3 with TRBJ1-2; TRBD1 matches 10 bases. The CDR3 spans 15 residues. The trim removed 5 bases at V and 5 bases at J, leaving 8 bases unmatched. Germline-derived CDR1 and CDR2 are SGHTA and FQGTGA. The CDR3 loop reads CASSPGQGEIYGYTF. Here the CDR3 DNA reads TGTGCCAGCAGCCCCGGACAGGGGGAGATTTATGGCTACACCTTC.